These T cell receptor beta chains were read from a single sample in a study of blood T cells in healthy people across ages. One entry per CDR3 protein, called by TCRdb with MiXCR from the 5' RACE reads. Of roughly 1.9 million distinct CDR3 sequences in the sample, 39% are singletons; the top ten hold more than 20%. The sample comprised blood. The receptors shown here come from a human donor in good health. CDR3s include the opening cysteine and the closing phenylalanine or tryptophan. The D gene is left open where the match is weak. Clone size is shown for a subset of rows, as once, few, many or a class of expanded clone.

d_gene	abundance	v_gene	j_gene	CDR3aa	CDR3nt
.	.	TRBV6-2/TRBV6-3	TRBJ1-6	CASSFYTSSSPLHF	TGTGCCAGCAGTTTTTACACCTCGAGTTCACCCCTCCACTTT
.	few	TRBV12-3/TRBV12-4	TRBJ2-7	CASSFQQGSEQYF	TGTGCCAGCAGTTTCCAACAGGGAAGTGAGCAGTACTTC
TRBD1	.	TRBV10-2	TRBJ2-1	CARAETLTGGRNEQFF	TGCGCCAGGGCGGAAACCTTGACAGGGGGGCGCAATGAGCAGTTCTTC
.	few	TRBV25-1	TRBJ2-1	CASSASLTRDEQFF	TGTGCCAGCAGTGCATCACTAACTCGGGATGAGCAGTTCTTC
TRBD1	.	TRBV20-1	TRBJ1-1	CSARASGGWNTEAFF	TGCAGTGCTAGAGCCTCAGGGGGCTGGAACACTGAAGCTTTCTTT
TRBD2	.	TRBV11-2	TRBJ2-3	CASSLMVAGFADTQYF	TGTGCCAGCAGCTTGATGGTAGCGGGATTCGCAGATACGCAGTATTTT
TRBD1	few	TRBV6-5	TRBJ2-7	CASSPSTGQHTYEQYF	TGTGCCAGCAGCCCTAGTACGGGACAGCATACCTACGAGCAGTACTTC
.	.	TRBV6-2/TRBV6-3	TRBJ2-6	CASGRDGRSGANVLTF	TGTGCCAGCGGACGGGACGGACGCTCTGGGGCCAACGTCCTGACTTTC
.	.	TRBV6-2/TRBV6-3	TRBJ2-4	CASRGALPQIQYF	TGTGCCAGCAGAGGGGCCCTGCCCCAAATTCAGTACTTC
.	.	TRBV4-1	TRBJ2-7	CASRRIDLSSYEQYF	TGCGCCAGCAGAAGGATCGATTTAAGCTCCTACGAGCAGTACTTC
TRBD1	.	TRBV5-1	TRBJ1-1	CASSFRDRGTEAFF	TGCGCCAGCAGCTTCCGGGACAGGGGAACTGAAGCTTTCTTT
TRBD1	.	TRBV20-1	TRBJ2-7	CSARGSTTGGRYEQYF	TGCAGTGCTAGAGGTAGTACAACAGGGGGACGATACGAGCAGTACTTC
.	few	TRBV4-1	TRBJ2-1	CASSQGTLNGEQFF	TGCGCCAGCAGCCAAGGTACCCTTAATGGTGAGCAGTTCTTC
.	.	TRBV28	TRBJ2-3	CASSQPGTTDTQYF	TGTGCCAGCAGCCAACCAGGCACCACAGATACGCAGTATTTT
TRBD2	few	TRBV6-5	TRBJ2-3	CASSYRGSGGTTDTQYF	TGTGCCAGCAGTTACCGGGGTAGCGGGGGGACTACAGATACGCAGTATTTT